The rows below give T cell receptor beta chains drawn from one sample of a study of T cell repertoires in cytomegalovirus infection. TCRdb re-called the reads with MiXCR, one entry per CDR3 protein. The profile shows 200,000 to 300,000 distinct CDR3 sequences, roughly 13% of them singletons. The specimen sequenced was PBMCs. The receptors here all came from a human donor in good health (CMV status not recorded). Some clones in this sample may be carry-over from other donors' samples. Both conserved end residues are trimmed from each CDR3. Each record gives: CDR3 length, clone size, V gene, CDR3 protein. Clone size, where shown, is once, few, many, or a class for clones that have expanded.

length: 13
size: -
V: TRBV18
CDR3: ASSRTQPHQETQY

length: 15
size: many
V: TRBV7-2
CDR3: ASSLGQGVAGVGEQY

length: 12
size: few
V: TRBV5-1
CDR3: ASKLREGQYEQY

length: 11
size: many
V: TRBV25-1
CDR3: ASKGQSNQPQH

length: 12
size: many
V: TRBV7-8
CDR3: ASSPGRAEYEQY

length: 13
size: many
V: TRBV27
CDR3: ASSPVQGPTGELF

length: 13
size: many
V: TRBV28
CDR3: ASRPDRYMNTEAF

length: 15
size: -
V: TRBV27
CDR3: ASSPIRLRDNSYEQY

length: 12
size: -
V: TRBV27
CDR3: ASRTSGQVYGYT

length: 13
size: many
V: TRBV7-2
CDR3: ASSPRPGSNEKLF

length: 11
size: -
V: TRBV7-2
CDR3: ASSSGSGGEQY

length: 11
size: many
V: TRBV2
CDR3: ASRQGTNEKLF

length: 12
size: -
V: TRBV2
CDR3: ASSTDRTGQPQH

length: 16
size: many
V: TRBV20-1
CDR3: SAERTSGRLQALYEQY

length: 13
size: many
V: TRBV7-2
CDR3: ASSPRPGAGDEQF

length: 13
size: few
V: TRBV9
CDR3: ASSAQQGTGGELF

length: 16
size: many
V: TRBV5-4
CDR3: ASSSPGLAGVQEDTQY

length: 13
size: few
V: TRBV20-1
CDR3: SANLYSGPYNEQF

length: 16
size: few
V: TRBV7-9
CDR3: ASSLQNDAGPNTGELF

length: 14
size: -
V: TRBV20-1
CDR3: SARGALAGGTNIQY